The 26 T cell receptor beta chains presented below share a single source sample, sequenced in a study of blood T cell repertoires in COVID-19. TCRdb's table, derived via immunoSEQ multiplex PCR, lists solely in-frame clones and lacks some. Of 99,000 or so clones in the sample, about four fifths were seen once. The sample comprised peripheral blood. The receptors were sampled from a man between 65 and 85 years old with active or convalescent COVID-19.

CDR3 coding DNA: TGTGCCAGCTCACCAGGGGAGCTAAATCAGCCCCAGCATTTT. Translating gives CASSPGELNQPQHF. The V and J genes are TRBV18 and TRBJ1-5; no reliable D call. Trimming removed 2 bases from V and 4 bases from J, with 9 bases in between. Germline values: CDR1 KGHSH, CDR2 LQKENI. The CDR3 totals 14 residues.

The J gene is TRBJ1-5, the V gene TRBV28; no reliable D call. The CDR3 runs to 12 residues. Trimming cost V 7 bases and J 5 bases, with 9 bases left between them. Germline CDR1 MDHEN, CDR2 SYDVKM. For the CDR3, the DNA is TGTGCCAGCACCGACGGGGATCAGCCCCAGCATTTT. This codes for CASTDGDQPQHF.

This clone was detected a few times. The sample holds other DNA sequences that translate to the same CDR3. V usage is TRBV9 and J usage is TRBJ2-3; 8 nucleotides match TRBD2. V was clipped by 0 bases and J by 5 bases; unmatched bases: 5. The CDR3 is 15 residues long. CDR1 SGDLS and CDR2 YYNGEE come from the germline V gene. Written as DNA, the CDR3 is TGTGCCAGCAGCGTAGCGGGGGGGCGAGGAGATACGCAGTATTTT. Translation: CASSVAGGRGDTQYF.

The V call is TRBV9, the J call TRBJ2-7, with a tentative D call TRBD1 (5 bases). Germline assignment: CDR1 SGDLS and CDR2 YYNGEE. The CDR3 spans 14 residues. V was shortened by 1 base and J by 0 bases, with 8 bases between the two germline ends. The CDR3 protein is CASSVRDSSYEQYF. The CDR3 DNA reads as TGTGCCAGCAGCGTACGTGACAGCTCCTACGAGCAGTACTTC.

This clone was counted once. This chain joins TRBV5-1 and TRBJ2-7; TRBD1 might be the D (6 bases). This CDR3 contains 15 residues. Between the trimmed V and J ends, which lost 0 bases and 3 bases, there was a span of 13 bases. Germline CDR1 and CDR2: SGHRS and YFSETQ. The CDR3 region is CASSLDGRGRYEQYF. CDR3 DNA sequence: TGCGCCAGCAGCTTGGATGGCAGGGGCCGCTACGAGCAGTACTTC.

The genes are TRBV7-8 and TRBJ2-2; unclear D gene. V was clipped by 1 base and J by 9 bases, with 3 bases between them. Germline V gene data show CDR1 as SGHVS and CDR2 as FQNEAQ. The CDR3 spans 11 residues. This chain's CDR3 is CASSLVRELFF. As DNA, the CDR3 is TGTGCCAGCAGCTTAGTTAGGGAGCTGTTTTTT.

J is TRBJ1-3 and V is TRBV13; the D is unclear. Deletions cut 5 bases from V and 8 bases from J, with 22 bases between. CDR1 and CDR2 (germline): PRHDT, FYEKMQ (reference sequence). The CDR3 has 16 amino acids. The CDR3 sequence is CASSPSPRLGSHTIYF. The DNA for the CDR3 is TGTGCCAGCAGCCCTAGCCCTCGTTTGGGGAGCCACACCATATATTTT.

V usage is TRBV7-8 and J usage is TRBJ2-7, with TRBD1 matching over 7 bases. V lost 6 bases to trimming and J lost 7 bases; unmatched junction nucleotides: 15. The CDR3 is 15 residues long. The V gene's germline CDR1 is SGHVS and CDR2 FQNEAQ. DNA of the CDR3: TGTGCCAGCAGTGCAGGGGGAAGAGGGGGCGGGGAGCAGTACTTC. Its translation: CASSAGGRGGGEQYF.

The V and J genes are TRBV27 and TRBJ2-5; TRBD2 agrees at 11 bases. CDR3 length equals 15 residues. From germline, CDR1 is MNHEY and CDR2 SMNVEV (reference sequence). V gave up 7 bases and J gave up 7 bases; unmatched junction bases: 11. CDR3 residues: CASTPGTSGSGTQYF. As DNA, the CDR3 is TGTGCCAGCACTCCCGGGACTAGCGGCTCCGGGACCCAGTACTTC.

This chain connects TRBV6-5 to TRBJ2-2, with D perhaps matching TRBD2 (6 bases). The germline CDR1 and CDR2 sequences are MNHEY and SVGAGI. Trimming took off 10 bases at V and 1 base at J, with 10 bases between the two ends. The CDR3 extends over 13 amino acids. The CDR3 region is CATRRGNTGELFF. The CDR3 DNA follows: TGTGCCACCCGGAGGGGGAACACCGGGGAGCTGTTTTTT.

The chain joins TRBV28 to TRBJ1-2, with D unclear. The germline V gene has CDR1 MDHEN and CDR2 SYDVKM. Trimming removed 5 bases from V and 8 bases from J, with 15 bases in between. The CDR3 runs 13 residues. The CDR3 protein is CASSPGEGRGYTF. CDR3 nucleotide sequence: TGTGCCAGCAGTCCGGGAGAAGGGCGAGGCTACACCTTC.

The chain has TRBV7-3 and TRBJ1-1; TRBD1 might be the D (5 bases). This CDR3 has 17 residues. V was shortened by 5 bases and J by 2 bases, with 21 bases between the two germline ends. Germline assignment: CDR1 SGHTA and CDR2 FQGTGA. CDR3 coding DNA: TGTGCCAGCAGCCTAAGGGCCAGGGAATTATCTAACACTGAAGCTTTCTTT. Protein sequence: CASSLRARELSNTEAFF.

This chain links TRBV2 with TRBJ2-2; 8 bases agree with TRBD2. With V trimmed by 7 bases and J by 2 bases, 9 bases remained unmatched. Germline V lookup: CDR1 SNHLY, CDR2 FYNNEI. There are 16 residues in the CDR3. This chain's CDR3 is CASNGRLAGNTGELFF. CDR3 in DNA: TGTGCCAGCAATGGAAGGCTAGCGGGTAACACCGGGGAGCTGTTTTTT.

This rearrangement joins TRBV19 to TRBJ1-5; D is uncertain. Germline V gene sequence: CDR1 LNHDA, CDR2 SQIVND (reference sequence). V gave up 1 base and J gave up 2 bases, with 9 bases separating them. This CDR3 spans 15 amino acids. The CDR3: CASSIARGGNQPQHF. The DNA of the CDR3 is TGTGCCAGTAGTATAGCCCGGGGAGGCAATCAGCCCCAGCATTTT.

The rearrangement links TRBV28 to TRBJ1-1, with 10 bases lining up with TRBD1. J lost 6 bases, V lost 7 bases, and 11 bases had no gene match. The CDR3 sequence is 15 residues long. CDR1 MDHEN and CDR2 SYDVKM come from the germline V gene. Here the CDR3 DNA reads TGTGCCAGCACCCTTAGACAGGGGGCTTTATCTGAAGCTTTCTTT. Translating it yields CASTLRQGALSEAFF.

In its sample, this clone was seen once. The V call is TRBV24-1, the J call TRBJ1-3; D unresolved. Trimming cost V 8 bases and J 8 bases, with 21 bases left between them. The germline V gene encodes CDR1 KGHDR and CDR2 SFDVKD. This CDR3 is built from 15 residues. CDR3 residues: CATTQSIRGWDTIYF. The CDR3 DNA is TGTGCCACCACCCAATCTATACGGGGATGGGACACCATATATTTT.

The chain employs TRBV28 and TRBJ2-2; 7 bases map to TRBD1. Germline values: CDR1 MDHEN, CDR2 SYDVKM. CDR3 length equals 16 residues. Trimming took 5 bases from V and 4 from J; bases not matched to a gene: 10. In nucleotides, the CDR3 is TGTGCCAGCAGTAGGGCTGGGACAGTACGCACCGGGGAGCTGTTTTTT. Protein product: CASSRAGTVRTGELFF. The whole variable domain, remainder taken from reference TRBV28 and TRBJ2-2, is DVKVTQSSRYLVKRTGEKVFLECVQDMDHENMFWYRQDPGLGLRLIYFSYDVKMKEKGDIPEGYSVSREKKERFSLILESASTNQTSMYLCASSRAGTVRTGELFFGEGSRLTVL.

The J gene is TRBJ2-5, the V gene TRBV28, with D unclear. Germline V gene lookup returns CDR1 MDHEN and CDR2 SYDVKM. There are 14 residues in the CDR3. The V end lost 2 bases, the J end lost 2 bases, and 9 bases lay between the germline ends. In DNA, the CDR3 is TGTGCCAGCAGTTTAGGGCCCAATCAAGAGACCCAGTACTTC. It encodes CASSLGPNQETQYF.

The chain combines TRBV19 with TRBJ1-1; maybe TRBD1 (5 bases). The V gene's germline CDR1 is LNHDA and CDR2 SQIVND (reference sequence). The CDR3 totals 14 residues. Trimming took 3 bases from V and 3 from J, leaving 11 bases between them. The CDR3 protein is CASSIVGGDTEAFF. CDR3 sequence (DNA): TGTGCCAGTAGTATCGTCGGGGGGGACACTGAAGCTTTCTTT.

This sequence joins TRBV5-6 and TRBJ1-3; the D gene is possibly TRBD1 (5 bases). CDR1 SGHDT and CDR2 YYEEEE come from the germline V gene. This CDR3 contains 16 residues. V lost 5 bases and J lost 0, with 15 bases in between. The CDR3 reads CASRRREGVSGNTIYF. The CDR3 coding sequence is TGTGCCAGCAGACGAAGAGAAGGGGTCTCTGGAAACACCATATATTTT.

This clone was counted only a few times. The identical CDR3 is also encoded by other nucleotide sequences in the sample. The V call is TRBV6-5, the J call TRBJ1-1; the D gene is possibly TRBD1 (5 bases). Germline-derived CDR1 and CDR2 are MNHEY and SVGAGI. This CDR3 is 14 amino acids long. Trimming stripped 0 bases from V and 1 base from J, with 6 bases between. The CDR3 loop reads CASSYSTGNTEAFF. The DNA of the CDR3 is TGTGCCAGCAGTTACTCTACAGGGAACACTGAAGCTTTCTTT.

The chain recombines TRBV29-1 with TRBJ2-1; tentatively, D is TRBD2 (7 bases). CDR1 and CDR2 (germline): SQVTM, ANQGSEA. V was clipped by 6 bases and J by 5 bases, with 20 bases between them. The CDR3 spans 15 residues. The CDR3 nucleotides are TGCAGCGTCGTCACCGACGGGGGGCCTCACAATGAGCAGTTCTTC. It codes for CSVVTDGGPHNEQFF.

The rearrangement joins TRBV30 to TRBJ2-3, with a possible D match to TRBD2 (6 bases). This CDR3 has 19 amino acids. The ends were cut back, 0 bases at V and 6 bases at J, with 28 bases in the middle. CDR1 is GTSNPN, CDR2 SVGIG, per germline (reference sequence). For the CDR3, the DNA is TGTGCCTGGAGTGTAAGAAGCCAGGGACTTACTACATCATTGGATACGCAGTATTTT. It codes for CAWSVRSQGLTTSLDTQYF.

The CDR3 sequence: CASSQDAGRVFTNTGELFF. CDR3 nucleotide sequence: TGTGCCAGCAGCCAAGATGCTGGCAGGGTCTTTACAAACACCGGGGAGCTGTTTTTT. The chain uses TRBV4-2 and TRBJ2-2, with TRBD1 as a possible D gene (5 bases). The CDR3 consists of 19 residues. V was trimmed by 0 bases and J by 2 bases, leaving 19 bases between them. The germline V gene has CDR1 LGHNA and CDR2 YNFKEQ.

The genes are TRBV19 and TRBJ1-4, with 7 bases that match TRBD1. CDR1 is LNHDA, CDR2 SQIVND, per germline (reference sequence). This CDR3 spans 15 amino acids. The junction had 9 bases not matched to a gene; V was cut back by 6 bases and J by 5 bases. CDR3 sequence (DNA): TGTGCCAGTAGGCCTCCCGGGACAGAAAATGAAAAACTGTTTTTT. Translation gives CASRPPGTENEKLFF.

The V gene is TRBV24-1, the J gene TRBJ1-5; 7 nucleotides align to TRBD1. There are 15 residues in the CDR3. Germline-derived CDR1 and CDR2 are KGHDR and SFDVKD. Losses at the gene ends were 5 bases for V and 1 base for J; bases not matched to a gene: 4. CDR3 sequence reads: CATSGGRGSNQPQHF. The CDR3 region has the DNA TGTGCCACCAGTGGAGGCAGGGGGAGCAATCAGCCCCAGCATTTT.